This TCR beta chain was documented in a study of cytomegalovirus exposure and HLA in healthy donors. The PCR made use of 60 Vbeta and 13 Jbeta primers. Generated by immunoSEQ multiplex PCR, the TCRdb table keeps only in-frame clones and is missing some. Of around 150,000 clones in the sample, about four fifths were seen once. The CDR3 is 14 residues long. Germline V gene lookup returns CDR1 SGDLS and CDR2 YYNGEE. Trimming stripped 1 base from V and 4 bases from J, with 9 bases between. The sequence came from a woman in her 30s in good health and CMV-seropositive. Sequences were obtained from PBMCs. The chain employs TRBV9 and TRBJ1-3, with a possible D match to TRBD1 (6 bases). The CDR3 DNA reads as TGTGCCAGCAGCGTAACAGGGACCGGAAACACCATATATTTT. Amino acid sequence: CASSVTGTGNTIYF.